The 13 T cell receptor beta chains presented below share a single source sample, sequenced in a study of identical twins. TCRdb recomputed calls from the 5' RACE reads with MiXCR, one row per CDR3 protein. The data contain 750,000 to 950,000 distinct CDR3 sequences, approximately 13% of them singletons. Another study also made use of these data, one on yellow fever vaccine responses in identical twins.

Specimen: PBMCs. These receptors came from a woman between 18 and 29 years old in good health.

This clonotype was found a few times. This chain links TRBV5-1 with TRBJ2-7; D gene ambiguous. Trimming removed 1 base from V and 0 bases from J, with 8 bases in between. The length of the CDR3 is 14 residues. Looked up from germline, CDR1 is SGHRS and CDR2 is YFSETQ. In nucleotides, the CDR3 is TGCGCCAGCAGCTTGAATTACAACTCCTACGAGCAGTACGTC. Its protein product is CASSLNYNSYEQYV.

The CDR3, as DNA: TGTGCCAGCAGCTTTAAGTATGGTGATGGGCGGTACAATGAGCAGTTCTTC. Its translation: CASSFKYGDGRYNEQFF. The V and J genes are TRBV11-2 and TRBJ2-1; no definite D call. The CDR3 contains 17 residues. Germline lookup yields CDR1 SGHAT and CDR2 FQNNGV. Trimming left V 3 bases short and J 4 bases short, with 19 bases between.

This clonotype appeared a few times. V is TRBV20-1 and J is TRBJ2-7, with a tentative D call TRBD2 (6 bases). In germline, CDR1 is DFQATT, CDR2 SNEGSKA (reference sequence). The V end lost 3 bases, the J end lost 4 bases, and 10 bases lay between the germline ends. The CDR3 totals 12 residues. CDR3 residues: CSARDYNYEQYF. Written as DNA, the CDR3 is TGCAGTGCTAGGGACTACAATTACGAGCAGTACTTC.

This clonotype was observed a few times. This chain connects TRBV29-1 to TRBJ1-1, with 8 bases matching TRBD1. Germline V gives CDR1 SQVTM, CDR2 ANQGSEA. CDR3 length: 16 residues. V was clipped by 4 bases and J by 0 bases; unmatched bases: 10. The CDR3 nucleotides are TGCAGCGTTGGCAGGACAGGGATGGGCATGAACACTGAAGCTTTCTTT. Amino acids: CSVGRTGMGMNTEAFF.

This clonotype was found many times. The chain uses TRBV15 and TRBJ2-7; a weak D match, TRBD1 (5 bases). The CDR3 runs 16 residues. The germline V gene has CDR1 LNHNV and CDR2 YYDKDF (reference sequence). Trimming took off 0 bases at V and 2 bases at J, with 14 bases between the two ends. CDR3 loop: CATSREAGKNPYEQYF. CDR3 coding DNA: TGTGCCACCAGCAGAGAGGCAGGGAAAAATCCCTACGAGCAGTACTTC. Drawing the rest from reference TRBV15 and TRBJ2-7, the complete variable domain is DAMVIQNPRYQVTQFGKPVTLSCSQTLNHNVMYWYQQKSSQAPKLLFHYYDKDFNNEADTPDNFQSRRPNTSFCFLDIRSPGLGDTAMYLCATSREAGKNPYEQYFGPGTRLTVT.

This rearrangement joins TRBV7-6 to TRBJ1-1; the D is unclear. The V and J ends lost 2 bases and 8 bases respectively, with 9 bases between them. CDR1 and CDR2 from the germline V gene are SGHVS and FNYEAQ. The CDR3 totals 12 residues. This CDR3 is CASSLFDSEAFF. In nucleotides, the CDR3 is TGTGCCAGCAGCTTATTTGACTCCGAAGCTTTCTTT.

This chain links TRBV12-3 or TRBV12-4 with TRBJ2-5, with D perhaps given as TRBD1 or TRBD2 (5 bases each). The CDR3 length is 14 residues. V lost 3 bases and J 5 bases, leaving 13 bases between the germline ends. Written as DNA, the CDR3 is TGTGCCAGCAGTTTTCGGACCTGGGGGGAGACCCAGTACTTC. It encodes CASSFRTWGETQYF.

The chain combines TRBV24-1 with TRBJ2-3; 10 bases line up with TRBD2. The CDR3 has 14 residues. Germline V gene lookup returns CDR1 KGHDR and CDR2 SFDVKD. The J segment lost 1 base and the V segment lost 7 bases, leaving 1 base of the junction unmatched. The chain's CDR3 is CATRAGGRTDTQYF. CDR3 coding DNA: TGTGCCACCAGAGCGGGAGGGCGCACAGATACGCAGTATTTT.

This rearrangement joins TRBV28 to TRBJ1-1; possibly TRBD1 for D (5 bases). The CDR3 is made up of 14 amino acids. The V end was cut by 1 base, the J end by 6 bases, with 12 bases between. From germline, CDR1 is MDHEN and CDR2 SYDVKM. CDR3 in DNA: TGTGCCAGCAGTTTATCGGGGACCGGCGCTGAAGCTTTCTTT. Amino acids: CASSLSGTGAEAFF.

The V call is TRBV12-3 or TRBV12-4, the J call TRBJ2-4, with 8 nucleotides matching TRBD1. The CDR3 covers 15 residues. V lost 6 bases, J lost 2 bases, and 6 bases stayed unmatched. The CDR3 sequence: CASSGQGASKNIQYF. In nucleotides, the CDR3 is TGTGCCAGCAGCGGGCAGGGGGCATCCAAAAACATTCAGTACTTC.

This clonotype occurred many times. The genes are TRBV5-1 and TRBJ2-3; D possibly corresponds to TRBD2 (6 bases). CDR1 is SGHRS, CDR2 YFSETQ, per germline. Trimming took 2 bases from V and 1 from J, leaving 14 bases between them. The CDR3 is 16 amino acids. The CDR3 nucleotides read TGCGCCAGCAGCTTAGACGGACTATTAGGCACAGATACGCAGTATTTT. Translation: CASSLDGLLGTDTQYF.

The chain combines TRBV13 with TRBJ2-3; TRBD2 matches 7 bases. The CDR3 has 12 residues. Germline V gene data show CDR1 as PRHDT and CDR2 as FYEKMQ (reference sequence). J gave up 10 bases and V 5 bases, and 6 bases lay outside the gene matches. CDR3 in DNA: TGTGCCAGCAGCCAGACTAGCAATCCGCAGTATTTT. Its translation is CASSQTSNPQYF.

The V call is TRBV6-5, the J call TRBJ2-3; no reliable D call. V lost 0 bases, J lost 6 bases, and 13 bases lay in between. Per germline, CDR1 MNHEY and CDR2 SVGAGI. The CDR3 spans 15 residues. CDR3 coding DNA: TGTGCCAGCAGTTACTCGAAGGTTTTCATCGATACGCAGTATTTT. Protein sequence: CASSYSKVFIDTQYF.